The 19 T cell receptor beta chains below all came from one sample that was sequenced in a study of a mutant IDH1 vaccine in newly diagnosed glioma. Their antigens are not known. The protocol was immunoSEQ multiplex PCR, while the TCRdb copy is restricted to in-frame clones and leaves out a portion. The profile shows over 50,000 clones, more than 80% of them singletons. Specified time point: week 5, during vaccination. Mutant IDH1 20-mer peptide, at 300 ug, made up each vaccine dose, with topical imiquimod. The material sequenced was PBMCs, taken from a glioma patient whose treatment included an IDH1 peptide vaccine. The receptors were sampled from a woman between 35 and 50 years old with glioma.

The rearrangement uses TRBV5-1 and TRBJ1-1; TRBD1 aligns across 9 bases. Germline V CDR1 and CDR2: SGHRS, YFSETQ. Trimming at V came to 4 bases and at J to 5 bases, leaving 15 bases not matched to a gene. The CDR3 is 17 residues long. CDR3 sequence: CASSLRKLDRGTTEAFF. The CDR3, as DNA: TGCGCCAGCAGCCTACGAAAACTGGACAGGGGAACGACTGAAGCTTTCTTT.

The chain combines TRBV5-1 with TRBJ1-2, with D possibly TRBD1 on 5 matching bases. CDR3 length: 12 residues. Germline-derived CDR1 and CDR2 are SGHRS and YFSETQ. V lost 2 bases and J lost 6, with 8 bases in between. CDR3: CASSLTRDGYTF. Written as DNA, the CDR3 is TGCGCCAGCAGCTTAACCAGGGATGGCTACACCTTC.

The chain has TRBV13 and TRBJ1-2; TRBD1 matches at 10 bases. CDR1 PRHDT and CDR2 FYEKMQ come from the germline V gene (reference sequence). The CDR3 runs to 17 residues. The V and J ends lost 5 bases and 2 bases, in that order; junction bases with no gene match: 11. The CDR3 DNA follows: TGTGCCAGCAGCAAGTTCGGGACAGGGGACATCAACTATGGCTACACCTTC. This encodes CASSKFGTGDINYGYTF. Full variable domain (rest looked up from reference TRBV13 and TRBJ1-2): AAGVIQSPRHLIKEKRETATLKCYPIPRHDTVYWYQQGPGQDPQFLISFYEKMQSDKGSIPDRFSAQQFSDYHSELNMSSLELGDSALYFCASSKFGTGDINYGYTFGSGTRLTVV.

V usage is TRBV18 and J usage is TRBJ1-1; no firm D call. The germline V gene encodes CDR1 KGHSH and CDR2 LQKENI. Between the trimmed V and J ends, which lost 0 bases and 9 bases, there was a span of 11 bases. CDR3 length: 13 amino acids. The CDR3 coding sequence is TGTGCCAGCTCACCACCTCCCCGCCCACAAGCTTTCTTT. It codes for CASSPPPRPQAFF.

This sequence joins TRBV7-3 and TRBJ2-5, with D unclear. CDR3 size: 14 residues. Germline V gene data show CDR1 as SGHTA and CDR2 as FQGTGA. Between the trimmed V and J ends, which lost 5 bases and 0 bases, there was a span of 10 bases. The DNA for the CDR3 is TGTGCCAGCAGCACGGACGGTAACCAAGAGACCCAGTACTTC. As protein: CASSTDGNQETQYF.

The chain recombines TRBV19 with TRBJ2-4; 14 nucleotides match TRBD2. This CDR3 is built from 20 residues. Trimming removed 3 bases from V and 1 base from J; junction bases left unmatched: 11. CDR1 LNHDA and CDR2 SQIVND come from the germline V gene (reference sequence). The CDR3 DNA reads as TGTGCCAGTAGTATTGGTACGACTAGCGGGAGGGTTATCGCCAAAAACATTCAGTACTTC. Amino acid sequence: CASSIGTTSGRVIAKNIQYF.

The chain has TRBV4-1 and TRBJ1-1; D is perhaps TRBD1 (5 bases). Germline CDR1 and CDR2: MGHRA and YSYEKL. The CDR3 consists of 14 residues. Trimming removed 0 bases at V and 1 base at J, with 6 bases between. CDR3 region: CASSQDTGNTEAFF. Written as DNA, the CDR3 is TGCGCCAGCAGCCAAGATACAGGGAACACTGAAGCTTTCTTT.

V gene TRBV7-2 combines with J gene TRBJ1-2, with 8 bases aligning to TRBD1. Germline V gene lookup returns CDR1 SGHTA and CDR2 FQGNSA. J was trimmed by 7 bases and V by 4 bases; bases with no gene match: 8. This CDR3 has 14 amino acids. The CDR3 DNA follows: TGTGCCAGCAGCTCACGGACAGGGCCTATTGGCTACACCTTC. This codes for CASSSRTGPIGYTF.

Written as DNA, the CDR3 is TGCGCCAGCAGCCGTGAGTTGGGAGGGGGGCTTATAGCCAAAAACATTCAGTACTTC. Encoded protein: CASSRELGGGLIAKNIQYF. This sequence joins TRBV4-1 and TRBJ2-4, with TRBD2 as a possible D gene (7 bases). Trimming removed 4 bases from V and 0 bases from J, with 22 bases in between. CDR1 is MGHRA, CDR2 YSYEKL, per germline. The CDR3 length is 19 residues.

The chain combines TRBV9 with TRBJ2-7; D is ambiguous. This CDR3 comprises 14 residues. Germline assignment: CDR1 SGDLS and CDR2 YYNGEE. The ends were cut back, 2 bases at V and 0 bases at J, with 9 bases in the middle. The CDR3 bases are TGTGCCAGCAGCGTCGGGCTATACTCCTACGAGCAGTACTTC. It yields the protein CASSVGLYSYEQYF.

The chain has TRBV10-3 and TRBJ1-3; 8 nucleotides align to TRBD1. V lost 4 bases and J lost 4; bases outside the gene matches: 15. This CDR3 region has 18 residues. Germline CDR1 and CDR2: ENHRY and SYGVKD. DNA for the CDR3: TGTGCCATCAGTGGGGGAATCGGGACAGGATTTGGGGGAAACACCATATATTTT. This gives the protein CAISGGIGTGFGGNTIYF.

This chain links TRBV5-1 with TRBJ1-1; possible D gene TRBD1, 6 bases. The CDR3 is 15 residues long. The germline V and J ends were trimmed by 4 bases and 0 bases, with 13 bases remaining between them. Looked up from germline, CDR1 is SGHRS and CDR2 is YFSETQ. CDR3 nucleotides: TGCGCCAGCAGCATACATACAGGGTTGAACACTGAAGCTTTCTTT. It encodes CASSIHTGLNTEAFF.

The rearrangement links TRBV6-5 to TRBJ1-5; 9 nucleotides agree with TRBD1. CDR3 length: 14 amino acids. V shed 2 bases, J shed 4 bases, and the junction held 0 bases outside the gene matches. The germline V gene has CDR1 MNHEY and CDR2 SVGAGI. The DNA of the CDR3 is TGTGCCAGCAGTTACGGACAGGGGAATCAGCCCCAGCATTTT. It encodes CASSYGQGNQPQHF.

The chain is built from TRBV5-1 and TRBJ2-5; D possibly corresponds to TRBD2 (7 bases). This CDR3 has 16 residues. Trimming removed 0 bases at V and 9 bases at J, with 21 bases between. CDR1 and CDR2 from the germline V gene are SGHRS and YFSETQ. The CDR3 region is CASSLATTGGRGAQYF. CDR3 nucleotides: TGCGCCAGCAGCTTGGCTACAACGGGGGGCCGAGGGGCCCAGTACTTC.

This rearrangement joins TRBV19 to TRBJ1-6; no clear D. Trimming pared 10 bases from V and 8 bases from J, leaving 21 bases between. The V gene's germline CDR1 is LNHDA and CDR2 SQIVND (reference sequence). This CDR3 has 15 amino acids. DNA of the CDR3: TGTGCCACTAAGAGGGTTATTTTTGCGGATTCACCCCTCCACTTT. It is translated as CATKRVIFADSPLHF.

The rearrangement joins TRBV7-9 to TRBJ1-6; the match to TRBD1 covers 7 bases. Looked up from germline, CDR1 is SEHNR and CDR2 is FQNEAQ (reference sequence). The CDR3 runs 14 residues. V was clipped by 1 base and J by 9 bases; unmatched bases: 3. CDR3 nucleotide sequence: TGTGCCAGCAGCTTAGGGGACAGTGTTTCACCCCTCCACTTT. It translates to CASSLGDSVSPLHF.

The DNA of the CDR3 is TGCGCCAGCAGTGCCAATGGAAATGGCTACACCTTC. It translates to CASSANGNGYTF. The chain is built from TRBV10-1 and TRBJ1-2, with D uncertain. Trimming removed 4 bases from V and 6 bases from J, with 9 bases in between. This CDR3 region has 12 residues. Germline CDR1 reads WNHNN; CDR2 reads SYGVQD (reference sequence).

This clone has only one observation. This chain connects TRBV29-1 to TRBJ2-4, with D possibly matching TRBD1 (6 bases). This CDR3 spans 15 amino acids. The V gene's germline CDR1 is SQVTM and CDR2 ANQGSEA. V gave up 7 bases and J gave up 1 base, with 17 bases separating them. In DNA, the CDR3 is TGCAGCGCTACCACTGGGGGCAGGGCCAAAAACATTCAGTACTTC. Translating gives CSATTGGRAKNIQYF.

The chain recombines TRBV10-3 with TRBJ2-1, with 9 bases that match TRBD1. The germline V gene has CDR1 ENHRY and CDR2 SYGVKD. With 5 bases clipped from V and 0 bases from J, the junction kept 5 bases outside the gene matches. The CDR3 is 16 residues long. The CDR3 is CAISTRQGGSYNEQFF. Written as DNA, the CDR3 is TGTGCCATCAGTACGAGACAGGGGGGCTCCTACAATGAGCAGTTCTTC.